The sequence of this TCR beta chain was determined in a study of technical replicates of blood from a handful of donors. The CDR3 is 12 residues long. CDR1 MDHEN and CDR2 SYDVKM come from the germline V gene. V gave up 10 bases and J gave up 3 bases; unmatched junction bases: 6. The method was immunoSEQ multiplex PCR; TCRdb's version includes in-frame clones alone and lacks a portion of them. The top ten clones hold around 0.42% of a sample with roughly 87,000 clones, around nine tenths of them seen once. The material sequenced was T cells isolated from PBMCs. The chain is built from TRBV28 and TRBJ2-7; 7 bases are a match to TRBD1. The clonotype originates from a human donor in good health. The CDR3 spells CATRDSYYEQYF. CDR3 nucleotides: TGTGCCACCCGGGACAGCTACTACGAGCAGTACTTC. Looking up the rest from reference TRBV28 and TRBJ2-7 gives the full variable domain: DVKVTQSSRYLVKRTGEKVFLECVQDMDHENMFWYRQDPGLGLRLIYFSYDVKMKEKGDIPEGYSVSREKKERFSLILESASTNQTSMYLCATRDSYYEQYFGPGTRLTVT.